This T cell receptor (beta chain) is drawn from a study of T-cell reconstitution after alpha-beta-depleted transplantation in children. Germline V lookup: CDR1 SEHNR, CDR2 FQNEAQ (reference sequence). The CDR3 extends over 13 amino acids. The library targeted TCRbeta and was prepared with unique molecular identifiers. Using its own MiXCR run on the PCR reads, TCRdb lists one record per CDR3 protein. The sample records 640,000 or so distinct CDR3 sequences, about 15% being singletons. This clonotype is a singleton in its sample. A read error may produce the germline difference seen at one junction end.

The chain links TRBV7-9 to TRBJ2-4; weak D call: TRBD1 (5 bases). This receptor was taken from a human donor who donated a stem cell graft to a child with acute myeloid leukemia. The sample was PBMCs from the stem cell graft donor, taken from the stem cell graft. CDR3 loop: CASSVARENIQYF. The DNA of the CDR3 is TGTGCCAGCAGCGTAGCCAGGGAAAACATTCAGTACTTC.